A single sample gave rise to the 26 T cell receptor beta chains below, sequenced in a study of human thymus T cells. Only in-frame clones appear in the TCRdb table, and some are missing; sequencing was by immunoSEQ multiplex PCR. The data show about 44,000 clones, 90% to 95% seen once. Specimen: blood. Receptors were obtained from a boy under three years old with a congenital heart defect but otherwise immunologically healthy.

The genes are TRBV13 and TRBJ1-1; D is undetermined. The CDR3 has 13 residues. V lost 3 bases, J lost 5 bases, and 10 bases lay in between. Germline V CDR1 and CDR2: PRHDT, FYEKMQ (reference sequence). The CDR3 spells CASSLGHGTEAFF. The CDR3 DNA sequence: TGTGCCAGCAGCTTGGGCCACGGGACTGAAGCTTTCTTT.

This chain links TRBV14 with TRBJ1-1, with 7 nucleotides matching TRBD1. This CDR3 region has 14 residues. The V and J ends lost 4 bases and 1 base, in that order; junction bases with no gene match: 3. CDR1 SGHDN and CDR2 FVKESK come from the germline V gene. The CDR3 DNA sequence: TGTGCCAGCAGCCGCCGGACAGGGAACACTGAAGCTTTCTTT. Amino acid sequence: CASSRRTGNTEAFF. The complete variable domain, with remaining parts taken from reference TRBV14 and TRBJ1-1, reads EAGVTQFPSHSVIEKGQTVTLRCDPISGHDNLYWYRRVMGKEIKFLLHFVKESKQDESGMPNNRFLAERTGGTYSTLKVQPAELEDSGVYFCASSRRTGNTEAFFGQGTRLTVV.

The CDR3 protein is CATFRDTSDTQYF. The CDR3 DNA follows: TGTGCCACGTTCCGGGACACGTCAGATACGCAGTATTTT. The chain uses TRBV15 and TRBJ2-3, with TRBD1 as a possible D gene (6 bases). Trimming shortened V by 9 bases and J by 4 bases, and 14 bases separated the two germline ends. The CDR3 length is 13 residues. Germline CDR1 reads LNHNV; CDR2 reads YYDKDF (reference sequence).

This chain joins TRBV6-5 and TRBJ1-1; D not certain. The CDR3 runs to 14 residues. The germline gives CDR1 MNHEY, CDR2 SVGAGI. V lost 2 bases and J lost 4, with 11 bases in between. The CDR3 nucleotides read TGTGCCAGCAGTTACGATAAATGGGCCACTGAAGCTTTCTTT. Amino acid sequence: CASSYDKWATEAFF.

This chain uses TRBV28 with TRBJ2-2; TRBD1 matches 8 bases. The germline gives CDR1 MDHEN, CDR2 SYDVKM. V was pared by 4 bases and J by 0 bases, with 1 base of the junction left unmatched. The CDR3 sequence is 15 residues long. The CDR3 DNA sequence: TGTGCCAGCAGTTCGACAGGGGCGAACACCGGGGAGCTGTTTTTT. This codes for CASSSTGANTGELFF.

V is TRBV7-9 and J is TRBJ2-1, with 10 bases that match TRBD2. CDR1 is SEHNR, CDR2 FQNEAQ, per germline (reference sequence). Unmatched junction bases numbered 5, after V lost 5 bases and J lost 4 bases. The CDR3 has 15 amino acids. The DNA of the CDR3 is TGTGCCAGCAGCAATAGCGGGGGGTTTTACAATGAGCAGTTCTTC. Amino acid sequence: CASSNSGGFYNEQFF.

The rearrangement links TRBV13 to TRBJ1-6; the D is unclear. Germline lookup yields CDR1 PRHDT and CDR2 FYEKMQ (reference sequence). This CDR3 is 15 amino acids long. The V and J ends lost 3 bases and 7 bases respectively, with 13 bases between them. CDR3 protein: CASSFLAGGNSPLHF. For the CDR3, the DNA is TGTGCCAGCAGCTTTCTCGCAGGAGGGAATTCACCCCTCCACTTT.

As regards this clone: The same CDR3 also results from other DNA sequences found in this sample. The chain combines TRBV12-5 with TRBJ1-2, with D maybe TRBD1 (5 bases). Trimming left V 2 bases short and J 4 bases short, with 5 bases between. The length of the CDR3 is 12 residues. In germline, CDR1 is LGHNT, CDR2 FRNRAP. For the CDR3, the DNA is TGTGCTAGTGGTTTGCAGGGCTATGGCTACACCTTC. It yields the protein CASGLQGYGYTF.

The chain recombines TRBV7-9 with TRBJ2-1; TRBD1 matches 9 bases. Per germline, CDR1 SEHNR and CDR2 FQNEAQ (reference sequence). This CDR3 is built from 15 residues. V shed 3 bases and J 14 bases; nucleotides not matched to a gene: 14. DNA for the CDR3: TGTGCCAGCAGCTTGGGGACAGGGTCTCTTTCCTTGGAGTTCTTC. Protein product: CASSLGTGSLSLEFF.

This clone showed up just a few times. Its ends do not fully match the called genes, so a read error is possible. In nucleotides, the CDR3 is TGTGCTAGCAGCCAAGGGGGACCCGGCAATGAGCAGTTCTTC. Translating it yields CASSQGGPGNEQFF. The chain couples TRBV7-7 to TRBJ2-1, with D maybe TRBD1 (6 bases). From germline, CDR1 is SSHAT and CDR2 FNYEAQ (reference sequence). The CDR3 runs 14 residues.

This chain uses TRBV15 with TRBJ1-6, with 7 bases matching TRBD1. The germline V gene has CDR1 LNHNV and CDR2 YYDKDF (reference sequence). V lost 4 bases to trimming and J lost 6 bases; unmatched junction nucleotides: 6. This CDR3 is 15 amino acids long. The CDR3 region is CATSNTGTVNSPLHF. The CDR3, as DNA: TGTGCCACCAGCAATACCGGGACAGTTAATTCACCCCTCCACTTT.

In nucleotides, the CDR3 is TGTGCCAGCAGCGGTACAGGGGGCGAGCAGTACTTC. It specifies CASSGTGGEQYF. The chain recombines TRBV5-6 with TRBJ2-7; 8 bases match TRBD1. Germline V lookup: CDR1 SGHDT, CDR2 YYEEEE. The CDR3 totals 12 residues. After removal of 4 bases from V and 6 bases from J, the junction contained 3 bases not matched to a gene. Complete variable domain (other parts from reference TRBV5-6 and TRBJ2-7): DAGVTQSPTHLIKTRGQQVTLRCSPKSGHDTVSWYQQALGQGPQFIFQYYEEEERQRGNFPDRFSGHQFPNYSSELNVNALLLGDSALYLCASSGTGGEQYFGPGTRLTVT.

This chain connects TRBV7-8 to TRBJ2-1; 7 positions match TRBD2. The CDR3 has 14 amino acids. Germline values: CDR1 SGHVS, CDR2 FQNEAQ. Germline trimming cut 6 bases from V and 15 bases from J; bases unmatched to any gene: 17. For the CDR3, the DNA is TGTGCCAGCAGTAAGGGACTACCCCGGGGGAGGGGGTTCTTC. This sequence encodes CASSKGLPRGRGFF.

The chain is built from TRBV7-2 and TRBJ1-6; 8 positions match TRBD1. Trimming removed 3 bases from V and 8 bases from J; junction bases left unmatched: 0. This CDR3 is 13 amino acids long. Germline V gives CDR1 SGHTA, CDR2 FQGNSA. CDR3 protein: CASSLDRDSPLHF. The DNA for the CDR3 is TGTGCCAGCAGCTTGGACAGGGATTCACCCCTCCACTTT. Full variable domain (missing parts from reference TRBV7-2 and TRBJ1-6): GAGVSQSPSNKVTEKGKDVELRCDPISGHTALYWYRQSLGQGLEFLIYFQGNSAPDKSGLPSDRFSAERTGGSVSTLTIQRTQQEDSAVYLCASSLDRDSPLHFGNGTRLTVT.

The rearrangement links TRBV7-2 to TRBJ2-5, with TRBD2 identical over 10 bases. V shed 5 bases and J 4 bases; nucleotides not matched to a gene: 10. The CDR3 has 16 amino acids. Germline CDR1 reads SGHTA; CDR2 reads FQGNSA. The CDR3 sequence is CASSPRLAGEGETQYF. CDR3 DNA: TGTGCCAGCAGCCCGCGTCTAGCGGGGGAAGGAGAGACCCAGTACTTC.

The chain uses TRBV1 and TRBJ1-2. TRBV1 is an annotated pseudogene. The CDR3 has 17 residues. The CDR3 nucleotides are TGCACCAGCAGCCAAGATCCCCCCCGGCCCGGAGCCTCCGGCTACACCTTC. This gives the protein CTSSQDPPRPGASGYTF.

The chain links TRBV5-4 to TRBJ1-3, with D unclear. Germline CDR1 and CDR2: SGHNT and YYREEE (reference sequence). The CDR3 spans 14 residues. The germline V and J ends were trimmed by 4 bases and 3 bases, with 11 bases remaining between them. The CDR3 reads CASSLSEGGNTIYF. CDR3 DNA sequence: TGTGCCAGCAGCCTGTCAGAGGGTGGAAACACCATATATTTT.

The chain recombines TRBV9 with TRBJ1-3; maybe TRBD1 (6 bases). Between the trimmed V and J ends, which lost 4 bases and 1 base, there was a span of 18 bases. CDR1 and CDR2 (germline): SGDLS, YYNGEE. This CDR3 region has 17 residues. The CDR3 DNA is TGTGCCAGCAGCCTAAGCGGGGGGCGAGGTTCTGGAAACACCATATATTTT. It specifies CASSLSGGRGSGNTIYF. Supplemented by reference TRBV9 and TRBJ1-3, the full variable domain reads DSGVTQTPKHLITATGQRVTLRCSPRSGDLSVYWYQQSLDQGLQFLIQYYNGEERAKGNILERFSAQQFPDLHSELNLSSLELGDSALYFCASSLSGGRGSGNTIYFGEGSWLTVV.

V is TRBV12-2 and J is TRBJ2-5; the table's D call TRBD2 went unverified against the DNA. TRBV12-2 is listed as a pseudogene. CDR3 size: 17 residues. DNA of the CDR3: TGTGCAAGTCGCTTCTTGACTAGCGGGGGGATACAAGAGACCCAGTACTTC. This translates into CASRFLTSGGIQETQYF.

The V gene is TRBV7-9, the J gene TRBJ2-3; 7 nucleotides match TRBD1. Germline V gene sequence: CDR1 SEHNR, CDR2 FQNEAQ (reference sequence). This CDR3 comprises 16 residues. Trimming took 4 bases from V and 3 from J; bases not matched to a gene: 10. The CDR3 coding sequence is TGTGCCAGCAGCTCTCACAGGGGATTGGGTACAGATACGCAGTATTTT. It specifies CASSSHRGLGTDTQYF. Supplemented by reference TRBV7-9 and TRBJ2-3, the full variable domain reads DTGVSQNPRHKITKRGQNVTFRCDPISEHNRLYWYRQTLGQGPEFLTYFQNEAQLEKSRLLSDRFSAERPKGSFSTLEIQRTEQGDSAMYLCASSSHRGLGTDTQYFGPGTRLTVL.

This sequence joins TRBV5-1 and TRBJ2-7, with D uncertain. Germline V gene sequence: CDR1 SGHRS, CDR2 YFSETQ. The CDR3 runs to 14 residues. V was pared by 4 bases and J by 5 bases, with 16 bases between. Here the CDR3 DNA reads TGCGCCAGCAGCCTCCTACCGGGCATGGACGAGCAGTACTTC. Amino acid sequence: CASSLLPGMDEQYF. The full variable domain, with the rest looked up from reference TRBV5-1 and TRBJ2-7, is KAGVTQTPRYLIKTRGQQVTLSCSPISGHRSVSWYQQTPGQGLQFLFEYFSETQRNKGNFPGRFSGRQFSNSRSEMNVSTLELGDSALYLCASSLLPGMDEQYFGPGTRLTVT.

The chain combines TRBV6-1 with TRBJ1-6; the D is unclear. Germline V gene lookup returns CDR1 MNHNS and CDR2 SASEGT. The ends were cut back, 2 bases at V and 8 bases at J, with 19 bases in the middle. The length of the CDR3 is 17 residues. The CDR3 bases are TGTGCCAGCAGTGAATCCCGCCCGTGGGGTTTAGATTCACCCCTCCACTTT. Amino acids: CASSESRPWGLDSPLHF.

The chain employs TRBV6-1 and TRBJ2-3; tentative D call: TRBD1 (6 bases). The V end lost 5 bases, the J end lost 4 bases, and 7 bases lay between the germline ends. CDR3 length: 12 amino acids. In germline, CDR1 is MNHNS, CDR2 SASEGT. CDR3 nucleotide sequence: TGTGCCAGCAGTCGACAGGCAGATACGCAGTATTTT. It translates to CASSRQADTQYF.

The V gene is TRBV25-1, the J gene TRBJ1-5; D not certain. Trimming shortened V by 3 bases and J by 2 bases, and 8 bases separated the two germline ends. The CDR3 loop spans 14 amino acids. Germline values: CDR1 MGHDK, CDR2 SYGVNS. CDR3 region: CASSDRFGNQPQHF. CDR3 bases: TGTGCCAGCAGTGACCGTTTCGGCAATCAGCCCCAGCATTTT.

The chain has TRBV28 and TRBJ1-2; the D is unclear. CDR1 and CDR2 from the germline V gene are MDHEN and SYDVKM. Trimming pared 5 bases from V and 4 bases from J, leaving 14 bases between. This CDR3 spans 14 amino acids. CDR3 protein: CASSRLSLIYGYTF. For the CDR3, the DNA is TGTGCCAGCAGTCGACTTTCCCTCATCTATGGCTACACCTTC.

The chain employs TRBV28 and TRBJ2-3; D is unresolved. Looked up from germline, CDR1 is MDHEN and CDR2 is SYDVKM. V gave up 2 bases and J gave up 5 bases, with 2 bases separating them. CDR3 length: 11 residues. This chain's CDR3 is CASSLRDTQYF. CDR3 sequence (DNA): TGTGCCAGCAGTTTAAGAGATACGCAGTATTTT.